The 22 T cell receptor beta chains below were found in one sample sequenced in a study of regulatory T cells in long-lasting Graves disease. Time point here: newly diagnosed GD, antithyroid drugs for less than 3 months. RNA isolated from PBMCs was used to make the TCR library. With iRepertoire HTBI primers and Arm-PCR of CDR3 regions, TCR beta libraries were built. TCRdb reprocessed the multiplex PCR reads via MiXCR and lists one record per CDR3 protein. This sample yields about 380,000 distinct CDR3 sequences, of which around 15% are seen a single time; about a fifth belongs to the top ten. Sample: peripheral blood mononuclear cells (PBMCs), taken at new diagnosis, from a patient treated with antithyroid drugs. These receptors all stem from a female donor with Graves disease.

This clonotype was detected ten times or more. CDR3 DNA: TGTGCCAGCTGCGTCGTGGAAAATTCACCCCTCCACTTT. This codes for CASCVVENSPLHF. The chain recombines TRBV2 with TRBJ1-6, with D unclear. CDR1 is SNHLY and CDR2 is FYNNEI in the germline V gene. Trimming stripped 8 bases from V and 7 bases from J, with 12 bases between. The CDR3 covers 13 residues.

This clonotype was detected ten times or more. This CDR3 reads CASSWRGVEADTQYF. CDR3 DNA: TGTGCCAGCAGTTGGCGGGGGGTTGAAGCAGATACGCAGTATTTT. The chain combines TRBV6-5 with TRBJ2-3; 8 bases line up with TRBD2. Germline trimming cut 4 bases from V and 4 bases from J; bases unmatched to any gene: 7. In germline, CDR1 is MNHEY, CDR2 SVGAGI. The CDR3 runs to 15 residues.

This clonotype was found many times. The J gene is TRBJ1-1, the V gene TRBV6-5, with unresolved D. The CDR3 is 13 residues long. Germline CDR1 reads MNHEY; CDR2 reads SVGAGI. The V end lost 4 bases, the J end lost 6 bases, and 12 bases lay between the germline ends. CDR3: CASSSHPGPEAFF. The DNA for the CDR3 is TGTGCCAGCAGTTCCCACCCGGGCCCTGAAGCTTTCTTT.

This clonotype was counted many times. The rearrangement uses TRBV6-5 and TRBJ2-1; D is tentatively TRBD1 or TRBD2 (5 bases each). The CDR3 sequence is 16 residues long. The germline CDR1 and CDR2 sequences are MNHEY and SVGAGI. Trimming pared 0 bases from V and 0 bases from J, leaving 9 bases between. The CDR3 DNA sequence: TGTGCCAGCAGTTACTCACGGGGCAGCTCCTACAATGAGCAGTTCTTC. Protein: CASSYSRGSSYNEQFF.

Many counts were recorded for this clonotype. This chain links TRBV10-3 with TRBJ2-3; 13 bases are a match to TRBD2. There are 14 residues in the CDR3. Germline-derived CDR1 and CDR2 are ENHRY and SYGVKD. V shed 4 bases, J shed 7 bases, and the junction held 2 bases outside the gene matches. CDR3 loop: CAISGTSGRHTQYF. CDR3 nucleotides: TGTGCCATCAGTGGGACTAGCGGGAGACATACGCAGTATTTT.

Only a few counts were recorded for this clonotype. The rearrangement joins TRBV2 to TRBJ1-1; D is perhaps TRBD1 (5 bases). This CDR3 region has 15 residues. Germline assignment: CDR1 SNHLY and CDR2 FYNNEI. V was trimmed by 2 bases and J by 3 bases, leaving 13 bases between them. In DNA form, the CDR3 reads TGTGCCAGCAGTGAAACAGGAGGGGATTACACTGAAGCTTTCTTT. Translation gives CASSETGGDYTEAFF.

In the case of this clonotype: With a much larger clone just one base away, this may be a read error. A read error is likely, as this CDR3 ends without the conserved phenylalanine or tryptophan. The V and J genes are TRBV5-1 and TRBJ2-4; 7 bases fit TRBD1. In germline, CDR1 is SGHRS, CDR2 YFSETQ. The CDR3 has 16 amino acids. The trim removed 4 bases at V and 9 bases at J, leaving 16 bases unmatched. The CDR3 coding sequence is TGCGCCAGCAGCCCCTCAACCCGACAGGGTGAGGGCATTCAGTACTCC. It codes for CASSPSTRQGEGIQYS.

The chain is built from TRBV6-5 and TRBJ2-2; 8 bases are a match to TRBD2. The CDR3 spans 16 residues. Trimming removed 2 bases from V and 6 bases from J; junction bases left unmatched: 8. Germline assignment: CDR1 MNHEY and CDR2 SVGAGI. CDR3 coding DNA: TGTGCCAGCAGTTACACGTCGGCTAGCGGGCCCGGGGAGCTGTTTTTT. This translates into CASSYTSASGPGELFF.

This clonotype has ten or more counts. The DNA for the CDR3 is TGTGCCAGCAGCTCCAAAGTGGGTAAGGATGAAGCTTTCTTT. This gives the protein CASSSKVGKDEAFF. The rearrangement links TRBV5-4 to TRBJ1-1; D remains ambiguous. The CDR3 is 14 residues long. CDR1 SGHNT and CDR2 YYREEE come from the germline V gene (reference sequence). V was trimmed by 3 bases and J by 7 bases, leaving 16 bases between them.

This chain connects TRBV4-2 to TRBJ2-1; D is perhaps TRBD1 (6 bases). Germline V gene lookup returns CDR1 LGHNA and CDR2 YNFKEQ. Trimming took 0 bases from V and 7 from J, leaving 13 bases between them. This CDR3 is built from 15 residues. The DNA for the CDR3 is TGTGCCAGCAGCCAAGATAGGGTTCAGGGGAATGAGCAGTTCTTC. Translated, it gives CASSQDRVQGNEQFF.

This clonotype was counted ten times or more. The CDR3 DNA sequence: TGTGCCAGCATTGAGGACAGGGGAGGCAGCTATGGCTACACCTTC. This codes for CASIEDRGGSYGYTF. The chain uses TRBV6-2 or TRBV6-3 and TRBJ1-2, with 9 bases aligning to TRBD1. Per the germline V gene, CDR1 is MNHEY and CDR2 is SVGEGT. The CDR3 consists of 15 residues. Trimming removed 7 bases from V and 4 bases from J; junction bases left unmatched: 10.

This clonotype was picked up many times. The genes are TRBV27 and TRBJ1-4; D perhaps matches TRBD1 (6 bases). CDR1 and CDR2 (germline): MNHEY, SMNVEV (reference sequence). Trimming pared 8 bases from V and 8 bases from J, leaving 15 bases between. This CDR3 is 13 amino acids long. DNA for the CDR3: TGTGCCAGCTCGACCTCAAGGGGGGAAAAACTGTTTTTT. Its protein is CASSTSRGEKLFF.

This chain joins TRBV5-1 and TRBJ2-1, with TRBD2 identical over 9 bases. The trim removed 0 bases at V and 6 bases at J, leaving 4 bases unmatched. The germline V gene encodes CDR1 SGHRS and CDR2 YFSETQ. CDR3 length: 15 residues. The CDR3 loop reads CASSLAGLAGNEQFF. CDR3 in DNA: TGCGCCAGCAGCTTGGCGGGACTAGCCGGCAATGAGCAGTTCTTC.

As concerns this clonotype: The germline gene is not matched at one end of the junction; a read error may be the cause. The J gene is TRBJ2-6, the V gene TRBV5-5; possible D gene TRBD2, 7 bases. Germline CDR1 SGHKS, CDR2 YYEKEE (reference sequence). The CDR3 length is 16 residues. CDR3 sequence (DNA): TGTGCCGGCAGCAATGGGGGGGCCATAGGGGCCAACGTCCTGACTTTC. It codes for CAGSNGGAIGANVLTF.

The rearrangement uses TRBV20-1 and TRBJ1-1; D ambiguous. The V gene lost 0 bases and the J gene lost 0 bases, with 8 bases spanning the gap. In germline, CDR1 is DFQATT, CDR2 SNEGSKA (reference sequence). The CDR3 runs to 14 residues. Here the CDR3 DNA reads TGCAGTGCTAGAGAGGTCCGGCTGAACACTGAAGCTTTCTTT. It yields the protein CSAREVRLNTEAFF.

The sample holds a few counts of this clonotype. The V gene is TRBV12-3 or TRBV12-4, the J gene TRBJ2-7; D unresolved. Trimming left V 5 bases short and J 0 bases short, with 14 bases between. This CDR3 spans 15 amino acids. CDR3 loop: CASSPPWRSSYEQYF. The CDR3 DNA is TGTGCCAGCAGTCCCCCTTGGCGTAGCTCCTACGAGCAGTACTTC.

There are a few counts of this clonotype. The V and J genes are TRBV27 and TRBJ2-1; possibly TRBD2 for D (6 bases). Between the trimmed V and J ends, which lost 6 bases and 3 bases, there was a span of 12 bases. Germline V gives CDR1 MNHEY, CDR2 SMNVEV (reference sequence). This CDR3 is 14 amino acids long. The CDR3 protein is CASRSGGVYNEQFF. CDR3 sequence (DNA): TGTGCCAGCAGATCAGGAGGGGTCTACAATGAGCAGTTCTTC.

The CDR3 nucleotides are TGTGCCAGCAGTTTGGGGGGTTACGAAAAACTGTTTTTT. Protein: CASSLGGYEKLFF. The chain has TRBV28 and TRBJ1-4; possible D gene TRBD1, 5 bases. Between the trimmed V and J ends, which lost 3 bases and 8 bases, there was a span of 10 bases. There are 13 residues in the CDR3. CDR1 is MDHEN and CDR2 is SYDVKM in the germline V gene. Full variable domain (remainder filled in from reference TRBV28 and TRBJ1-4): DVKVTQSSRYLVKRTGEKVFLECVQDMDHENMFWYRQDPGLGLRLIYFSYDVKMKEKGDIPEGYSVSREKKERFSLILESASTNQTSMYLCASSLGGYEKLFFGSGTQLSVL.

The J gene is TRBJ1-3, the V gene TRBV6-2 or TRBV6-3; D is perhaps TRBD1 (6 bases). V lost 6 bases and J 4 bases, leaving 16 bases between the germline ends. Looked up from germline, CDR1 is MNHEY and CDR2 is SVGEGT. The CDR3 spans 15 residues. This chain's CDR3 is CASSSTGGGGNTIYF. The CDR3 bases are TGTGCCAGCAGCTCGACGGGGGGGGGCGGAAACACCATATATTTT.

The chain links TRBV12-3 or TRBV12-4 to TRBJ1-5; perhaps TRBD1 as D (6 bases). V was trimmed by 1 base and J by 6 bases, leaving 10 bases between them. CDR3 size: 14 residues. In DNA form, the CDR3 reads TGTGCCAGCAGTTTAGGGGCAGGGGTTCAGCCCCAGCATTTT. This codes for CASSLGAGVQPQHF.

This clonotype has at least ten counts. Germline and junction disagree at one end, which may indicate a read error. This chain uses TRBV28 with TRBJ2-1; D could derive from TRBD1 or TRBD2 (5 bases each). Germline V CDR1 and CDR2: MDHEN, SYDVKM. This CDR3 is built from 17 residues. DNA of the CDR3: TGTGCCAGCAGTGGCACGGGGTGGGGGAGCTCCTACGATGAGCAGTTCTTC. It encodes CASSGTGWGSSYDEQFF.

This clonotype was observed at least ten times. This rearrangement joins TRBV5-1 to TRBJ2-7; D may be TRBD2 (5 bases). Germline values: CDR1 SGHRS, CDR2 YFSETQ. Trimming stripped 1 base from V and 3 bases from J, with 14 bases between. The CDR3 loop spans 15 amino acids. The DNA of the CDR3 is TGCGCCAGCAGCTTGTCCAGCGGCAACCGCTACGAGCAGTACTTC. Its protein product is CASSLSSGNRYEQYF.